The 14 T cell receptor beta chains in this list originate from one sample, sequenced in a study of shared clonotypes between healthy human individuals. Profiling relied on immunoSEQ multiplex PCR, and the TCRdb table lists in-frame clones only, not all of them. The sample consists of about 2 million clones, approximately 94% of them appearing once. Positively selected for CCR7, the CD45RO-negative cells used as naive CD8 cells excluded terminally differentiated effector memory CD45RA+ cells. The sequenced material came from naive CD8+ T cells sorted from blood. These receptors all come from a man between 18 and 29 years old in good health.

This clone has more than one count but fewer than ten. This sample includes further DNA sequences coding for the same CDR3. The chain uses TRBV13 and TRBJ2-7; the D call may be TRBD1 or TRBD2 (6 bases each). CDR1 PRHDT and CDR2 FYEKMQ come from the germline V gene (reference sequence). CDR3 length equals 13 residues. V dropped 1 base and J dropped 3 bases, with 7 bases sitting between them. This CDR3 is CASSLEGGYEQYF. Here the CDR3 DNA reads TGTGCCAGCAGCTTAGAGGGGGGCTACGAGCAGTACTTC.

The V call is TRBV13, the J call TRBJ2-7; TRBD1 matches 7 bases. Trimming at V came to 10 bases and at J to 2 bases, leaving 8 bases not matched to a gene. The CDR3 contains 13 residues. Germline CDR1 and CDR2: PRHDT and FYEKMQ (reference sequence). CDR3 sequence reads: CATQQGPAYEQYF. The CDR3 coding sequence is TGTGCCACGCAACAGGGGCCCGCCTACGAGCAGTACTTC.

The chain carries TRBV5-6 and TRBJ1-5; D is perhaps TRBD1 (6 bases). CDR3 size: 16 residues. Germline V gene lookup returns CDR1 SGHDT and CDR2 YYEEEE. Trimming removed 4 bases from V and 0 bases from J, with 14 bases in between. The CDR3 nucleotides read TGTGCCAGCAGCCTACTCGCACAGGGTAGCAATCAGCCCCAGCATTTT. Amino acids: CASSLLAQGSNQPQHF. The complete variable domain, with remaining parts taken from reference TRBV5-6 and TRBJ1-5, reads DAGVTQSPTHLIKTRGQQVTLRCSPKSGHDTVSWYQQALGQGPQFIFQYYEEEERQRGNFPDRFSGHQFPNYSSELNVNALLLGDSALYLCASSLLAQGSNQPQHFGDGTRLSIL.

This rearrangement joins TRBV7-9 to TRBJ2-7; D unclear. This CDR3 spans 15 amino acids. The germline gives CDR1 SEHNR, CDR2 FQNEAQ (reference sequence). Trimming removed 4 bases from V and 3 bases from J, with 16 bases in between. The CDR3 sequence: CASSYDLGPDYEQYF. The DNA of the CDR3 is TGTGCCAGCAGCTACGATTTGGGCCCGGACTACGAGCAGTACTTC.

V is TRBV7-8 and J is TRBJ2-3; 11 positions agree with TRBD2. The trim removed 4 bases at V and 0 bases at J, leaving 12 bases unmatched. Germline assignment: CDR1 SGHVS and CDR2 FQNEAQ. CDR3 size: 19 residues. CDR3 in amino acids: CASSWGMLAGGYSTDTQYF. The CDR3 DNA is TGTGCCAGCAGCTGGGGGATGCTAGCGGGAGGATATAGCACAGATACGCAGTATTTT.

In this sample, this clone turned up once. At one boundary the junction diverges from the germline segment, which might be a read error. The chain carries TRBV9 and TRBJ1-1; D is undetermined. Germline V gene sequence: CDR1 SGDLS, CDR2 YYNGEE. The CDR3 is 10 amino acids. In DNA form, the CDR3 reads TGTGCCAGCAGCATTAATCCCCCGATCTTT. It encodes CASSINPPIF.

The rearrangement links TRBV10-2 to TRBJ2-1; D not resolved. The CDR3 has 13 residues. V lost 0 bases and J lost 9, with 9 bases in between. The V gene's germline CDR1 is WSHSY and CDR2 SAAADI. The CDR3 region has the DNA TGCGCCAGCAGTGAGTCGGGGTGGAGTGAGCAGTTCTTC. This encodes CASSESGWSEQFF.

The genes are TRBV2 and TRBJ2-1, with a weak D call TRBD2 (6 bases). Germline V gene sequence: CDR1 SNHLY, CDR2 FYNNEI. This CDR3 region has 13 residues. V lost 8 bases, J lost 5 bases, and 13 bases lay in between. CDR3 sequence reads: CASWRDQNNEQFF. CDR3 DNA sequence: TGTGCCAGCTGGCGGGATCAGAACAATGAGCAGTTCTTC. The variable domain in full, with the rest retrieved from reference TRBV2 and TRBJ2-1, is EPEVTQTPSHQVTQMGQEVILRCVPISNHLYFYWYRQILGQKVEFLVSFYNNEISEKSEIFDDQFSVERPDGSNFTLKIRSTKLEDSAMYFCASWRDQNNEQFFGPGTRLTVL.

This clone was counted once. V gene TRBV25-1 combines with J gene TRBJ1-4, with TRBD1 matching over 10 bases. The V and J ends lost 3 bases and 7 bases, in that order; junction bases with no gene match: 8. The germline gives CDR1 MGHDK, CDR2 SYGVNS. The CDR3 is 16 amino acids. CDR3 coding DNA: TGTGCCAGCAGTGATTCCGGGACAGGGGTCGGTGAAAAACTGTTTTTT. It encodes CASSDSGTGVGEKLFF.

The V and J genes are TRBV29-1 and TRBJ1-1; D gene ambiguous. CDR1 is SQVTM, CDR2 ANQGSEA, per germline. The length of the CDR3 is 12 residues. Trimming removed 4 bases from V and 1 base from J, with 7 bases in between. The CDR3 DNA is TGCAGCGTTGTGCGAGGGAACACTGAAGCTTTCTTT. Translating gives CSVVRGNTEAFF.

J is TRBJ2-3 and V is TRBV27; D may be TRBD1 (6 bases). The ends were cut back, 0 bases at V and 6 bases at J, with 16 bases in the middle. The CDR3 contains 16 residues. Germline V CDR1 and CDR2: MNHEY, SMNVEV (reference sequence). CDR3 in DNA: TGTGCCAGCAGTTTATCTGGCAGGGGTTTATCGGATACGCAGTATTTT. Amino acid sequence: CASSLSGRGLSDTQYF.

This sequence joins TRBV28 and TRBJ1-2; TRBD1 agrees at 8 bases. Germline V gives CDR1 MDHEN, CDR2 SYDVKM. This CDR3 has 16 amino acids. J gave up 5 bases and V 6 bases, and 14 bases lay outside the gene matches. CDR3 region: CASSISPDRGGYGYTF. The CDR3 nucleotides are TGTGCCAGCAGCATATCTCCTGACAGGGGAGGGTATGGCTACACCTTC.

The V and J genes are TRBV11-2 and TRBJ2-7; D is undetermined. Trimming took 0 bases from V and 2 from J, leaving 8 bases between them. Germline V gives CDR1 SGHAT, CDR2 FQNNGV. The CDR3 sequence is 14 residues long. CDR3 nucleotides: TGTGCCAGCAGCTTAGAGTCATCAGCCTACGAGCAGTACTTC. The encoded protein is CASSLESSAYEQYF.

V is TRBV7-6 and J is TRBJ2-3, with unresolved D. Germline CDR1 reads SGHVS; CDR2 reads FNYEAQ. The CDR3 runs to 13 residues. Trimming left V 7 bases short and J 1 base short, with 9 bases between. For the CDR3, the DNA is TGTGCCAGCACCCAAATGGGCACAGATACGCAGTATTTT. This codes for CASTQMGTDTQYF.